These T cell receptor beta chains were read from a single sample in a study of Tregs in tolerant kidney transplant recipients. Measured with immunoSEQ multiplex PCR; TCRdb has only the in-frame clones, and not every one. This sample has roughly 80,000 clones, with roughly 98% found just once. Sequenced material: CD4+ T cells from blood, taken before the transplant. Receptors originate from a human donor who received a combined kidney and bone marrow transplant. Each CDR3 is given with its conserved first and last residue. D genes are given only for firm matches. Rows may omit the clone size; those that give it use once, few, many or a size class.

j_call v_call d_call clone_size cdr3_nt cdr3_aa
TRBJ1-1 TRBV5-1 . . TGCGCCAGCAGCTTGGCGACATGGGGCGGTGAAGCTTTCTTT CASSLATWGGEAFF
TRBJ1-4 TRBV9 . . TGTGCCAGCAGCGTGGGAGGGGGGGCGGATGAAAAACTGTTTTTT CASSVGGGADEKLFF
TRBJ2-5 TRBV7-7 . . TGTGCCAGCAGCTTAGGTTCGGCGGTCCAAGAGACCCAGTACTTC CASSLGSAVQETQYF
TRBJ2-3 TRBV13 . . TGTGCCAGCAGCTCCGAGGATACGCAGTATTTT CASSSEDTQYF
TRBJ2-7 TRBV5-1 . . TGCGCCAGCAGCCCCACACAGGGCGTTGCCTACGAGCAGTACTTC CASSPTQGVAYEQYF
TRBJ2-5 TRBV7-3 . . TGTGCCAGCAGCTTAACGGGAGGCTCCCAAGAGACCCAGTACTTC CASSLTGGSQETQYF
TRBJ2-7 TRBV7-9 TRBD2 . TGTGCCAGCAGCTTCCGCGGGAGCTCCTACGAGCAGTACTTC CASSFRGSSYEQYF
TRBJ1-2 TRBV28 TRBD1 once TGTGCCAGCAACAACATACCCGACCGGGACAGGGCTGATGGCTACACCTTC CASNNIPDRDRADGYTF
TRBJ2-5 TRBV5-1 . . TGCGCCAGCAGCTTGGGACAGCGACAGACCCAGTACTTC CASSLGQRQTQYF
TRBJ1-3 TRBV9 . . TGTGCCAGCAGCGTAGGACAGTTTAGGGACACCATATATTTT CASSVGQFRDTIYF
TRBJ2-1 TRBV11-2 TRBD2 once TGTGCCAGCAGCTTAGCGTTGTCTAGCGGGGCAACCTACAATGAGCAGTTCTTC CASSLALSSGATYNEQFF
TRBJ2-7 TRBV15 TRBD2 . TGTGCCACCAGCTCCGGGACTAGACACTACGAGCAGTACTTC CATSSGTRHYEQYF
TRBJ2-3 TRBV9 TRBD1 . TGTGCCAGCAGCCTACGACAGGGGGCATCAGATACGCAGTATTTT CASSLRQGASDTQYF
TRBJ1-1 TRBV5-6 . . TGTGCCAGCAGCCGCCTCAGTAAATCGAACACTGAAGCTTTCTTT CASSRLSKSNTEAFF
TRBJ2-2 TRBV27 TRBD2 . TGTGCCAGCAGTTTATGGCCGGGACTAGCGAACACCGGGGAGCTGTTTTTT CASSLWPGLANTGELFF
TRBJ1-2 TRBV20-1 . . TGCAGTGCTAGAGTGTCTGTAGGCTACACCTTC CSARVSVGYTF
TRBJ1-4 TRBV7-9 . . TGTGCCAGCAGCTTCCAGGAAAAACTGTTTTTT CASSFQEKLFF
TRBJ2-7 TRBV5-5 . . TGTGCCAGCAGCTTACGGAGCGCCTCCTACTCCTACGAGCAGTACTTC CASSLRSASYSYEQYF
TRBJ1-5 TRBV12-5 . once TGTGCTAGTCAGGGGTATAGCAATCAGCCCCAGCATTTT CASQGYSNQPQHF
TRBJ1-5 TRBV5-5 . . TGTGCCAGCAGCCTGCAGGGCACCAGTCAGCCCCAGCATTTT CASSLQGTSQPQHF
TRBJ2-1 TRBV5-6 TRBD2 . TGTGCCAGCAGCAAAGTAAGGAGGCTAGCGGGGAACAATGAGCAGTTCTTC CASSKVRRLAGNNEQFF
TRBJ1-1 TRBV28 TRBD1 . TGTGCCAGCACCCTTACAGGGGACACTGAAGCTTTCTTT CASTLTGDTEAFF
TRBJ2-2 TRBV7-7 TRBD2 . TGTGCCAGCAGCCGACTAGCGGGGGGTAACACCGGGGAGCTGTTTTTT CASSRLAGGNTGELFF
TRBJ2-2 TRBV2 TRBD2 . TGTGCCAGCGGAAGGACTAGCGGGTACACCGGGGAGCTGTTTTTT CASGRTSGYTGELFF
TRBJ2-1 TRBV6-5 . . TGTGCCAGCAGCCGGGGGGCCCAAGGGAACAATGAGCAGTTCTTC CASSRGAQGNNEQFF
TRBJ2-3 TRBV6-1 TRBD1 . TGTGCCAGCAGCCCGGGACAGGGCACAGATACGCAGTATTTT CASSPGQGTDTQYF
TRBJ2-5 TRBV7-6 . . TGTGCCAGCAGCTCTTTAGAGACCCAGTACTTC CASSSLETQYF
TRBJ2-7 TRBV5-1 . . TGCGCCAGCAGTCGTACGCAGACATCGAGCTCCTACGAGCAGTACTTC CASSRTQTSSSYEQYF
TRBJ1-2 TRBV9 . . TGTGCCAGCAGCGTTGGGACATCTCGAAACTATGGCTACACCTTC CASSVGTSRNYGYTF
TRBJ2-7 TRBV15 . . TGTGCCACCAGCAGAGCGGTATCTTCGTACGAGCAGTACTTC CATSRAVSSYEQYF
TRBJ1-4 TRBV11-3 . . TGTGCCAGCAGCAGTCGTCCCGGTGGTGAAAAACTGTTTTTT CASSSRPGGEKLFF
TRBJ1-2 TRBV7-2 . . TGTGCCAGCAGCTTAGGGGCCACTTCTACTAACTATGGCTACACCTTC CASSLGATSTNYGYTF
TRBJ2-4 TRBV7-3 . . TGTGCCAGCAGCACCGTAGCGGTTGGGGGCATTCAGTACTTC CASSTVAVGGIQYF
TRBJ2-7 TRBV19 . . TGTGCCAGTAGTTCTACCGACAGCTACGAGCAGTACTTC CASSSTDSYEQYF
TRBJ2-3 TRBV4-2 TRBD2 . TGTGCCAGCAGCCAATTCACTAGCGGGGGGGCAGATACGCAGTATTTT CASSQFTSGGADTQYF
TRBJ2-1 TRBV1 . . TGCACCAGCAGCCAAGATTGGGGGGGGCTAGCATTCTACAATGAGCAGTTCTTC CTSSQDWGGLAFYNEQFF
TRBJ2-3 TRBV13 TRBD2 few TGTGCCAGCAGCTATCGCCCTCAACTAGCGGGAGGGGCAGATACGCAGTATTTT CASSYRPQLAGGADTQYF
TRBJ2-7 TRBV10-3 . . TGTGCCATCAGCGCGGCCTCTCGTTACGAGCAGTACTTC CAISAASRYEQYF
TRBJ1-1 TRBV30 TRBD1 . TGTGCCTGGAGTCACTGGGACAGGACCTTTGGGGAGGCTTTCTTT CAWSHWDRTFGEAFF